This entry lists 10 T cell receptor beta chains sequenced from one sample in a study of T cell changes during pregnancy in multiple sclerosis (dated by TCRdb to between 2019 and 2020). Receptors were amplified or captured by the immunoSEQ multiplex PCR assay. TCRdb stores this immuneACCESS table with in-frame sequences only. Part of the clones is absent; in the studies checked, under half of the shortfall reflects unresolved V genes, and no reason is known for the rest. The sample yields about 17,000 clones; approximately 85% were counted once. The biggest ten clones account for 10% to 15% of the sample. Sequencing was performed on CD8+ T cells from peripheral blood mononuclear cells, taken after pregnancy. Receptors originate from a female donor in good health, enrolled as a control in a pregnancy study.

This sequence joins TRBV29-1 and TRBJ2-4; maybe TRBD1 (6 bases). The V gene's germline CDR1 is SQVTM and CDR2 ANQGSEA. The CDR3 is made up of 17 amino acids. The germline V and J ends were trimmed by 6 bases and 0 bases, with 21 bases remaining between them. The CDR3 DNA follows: TGCAGCGTCACCCCGCGGACAGCGGTGTTAGCCAAAAACATTCAGTACTTC. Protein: CSVTPRTAVLAKNIQYF.

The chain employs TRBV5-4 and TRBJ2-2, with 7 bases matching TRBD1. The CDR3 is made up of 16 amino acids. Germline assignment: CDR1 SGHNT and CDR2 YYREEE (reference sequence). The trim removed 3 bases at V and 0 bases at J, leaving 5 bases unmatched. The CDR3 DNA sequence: TGTGCCAGCAGCTCGTGGGACAGAGCGAACACCGGGGAGCTGTTTTTT. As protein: CASSSWDRANTGELFF.

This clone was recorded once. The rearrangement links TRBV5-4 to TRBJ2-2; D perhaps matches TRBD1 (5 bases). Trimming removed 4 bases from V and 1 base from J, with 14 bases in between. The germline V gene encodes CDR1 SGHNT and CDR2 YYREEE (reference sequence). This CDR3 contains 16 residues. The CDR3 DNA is TGTGCCAGCAGCCACCCCTTGACAGAGAACACCGGGGAGCTGTTTTTT. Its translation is CASSHPLTENTGELFF.

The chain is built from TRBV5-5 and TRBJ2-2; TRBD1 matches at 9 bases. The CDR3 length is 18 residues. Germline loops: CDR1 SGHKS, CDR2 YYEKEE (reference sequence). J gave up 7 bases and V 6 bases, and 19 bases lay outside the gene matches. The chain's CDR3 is CASTPSVEQGARSGELFF. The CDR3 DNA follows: TGTGCCAGCACCCCTTCGGTCGAACAGGGGGCTAGGAGCGGGGAGCTGTTTTTT.

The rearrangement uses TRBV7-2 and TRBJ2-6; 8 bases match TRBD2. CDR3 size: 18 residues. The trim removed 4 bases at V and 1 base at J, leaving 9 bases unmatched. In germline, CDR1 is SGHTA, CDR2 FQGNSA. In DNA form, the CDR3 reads TGTGCCAGCAGCTCCTGGCGGGAGGTTAGGTCTGGGGCCAACGTCCTGACTTTC. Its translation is CASSSWREVRSGANVLTF.

The CDR3 loop is CASSEYRQGAYNEQFF. CDR3 bases: TGTGCCAGCAGTGAATATCGACAGGGGGCCTACAATGAGCAGTTCTTC. The rearrangement joins TRBV2 to TRBJ2-1; TRBD1 matches 9 bases. The CDR3 has 16 residues. The germline V gene encodes CDR1 SNHLY and CDR2 FYNNEI. Unmatched junction bases numbered 4, after V lost 2 bases and J lost 2 bases. Based on the CDR3 plus reference TRBV2 and TRBJ2-1, the full variable domain is EPEVTQTPSHQVTQMGQEVILRCVPISNHLYFYWYRQILGQKVEFLVSFYNNEISEKSEIFDDQFSVERPDGSNFTLKIRSTKLEDSAMYFCASSEYRQGAYNEQFFGPGTRLTVL.

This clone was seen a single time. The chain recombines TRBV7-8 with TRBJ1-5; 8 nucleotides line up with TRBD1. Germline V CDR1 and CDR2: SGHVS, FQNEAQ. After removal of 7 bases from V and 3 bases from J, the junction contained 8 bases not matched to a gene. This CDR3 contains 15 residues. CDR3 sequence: CASTSTQGVNQPQHF. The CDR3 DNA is TGTGCCAGCACCTCGACACAGGGGGTCAATCAGCCCCAGCATTTT.

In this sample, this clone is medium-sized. CDR3 protein: CASSYRARGRNTEAFF. CDR3 bases: TGTGCCAGCAGCTACCGAGCCAGGGGGAGGAACACTGAAGCTTTCTTT. The gene calls are TRBV6-5 and TRBJ1-1, with 7 bases matching TRBD1. Germline CDR1 is MNHEY and CDR2 is SVGAGI. With 6 bases clipped from V and 1 base from J, the junction kept 11 bases outside the gene matches. The CDR3 is 16 residues long.

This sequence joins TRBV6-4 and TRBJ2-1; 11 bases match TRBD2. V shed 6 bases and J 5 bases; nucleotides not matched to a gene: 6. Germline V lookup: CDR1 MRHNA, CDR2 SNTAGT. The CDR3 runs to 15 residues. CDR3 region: CASSLTSGANNEQFF. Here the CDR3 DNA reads TGTGCCAGCAGCCTGACTAGCGGGGCAAACAATGAGCAGTTCTTC.

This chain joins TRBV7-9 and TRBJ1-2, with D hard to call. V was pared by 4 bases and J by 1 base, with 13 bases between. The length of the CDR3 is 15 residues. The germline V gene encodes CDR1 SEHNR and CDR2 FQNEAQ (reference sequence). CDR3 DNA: TGTGCCAGCAGCTACCCTTCGGGGAATAACTATGGCTACACCTTC. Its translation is CASSYPSGNNYGYTF.